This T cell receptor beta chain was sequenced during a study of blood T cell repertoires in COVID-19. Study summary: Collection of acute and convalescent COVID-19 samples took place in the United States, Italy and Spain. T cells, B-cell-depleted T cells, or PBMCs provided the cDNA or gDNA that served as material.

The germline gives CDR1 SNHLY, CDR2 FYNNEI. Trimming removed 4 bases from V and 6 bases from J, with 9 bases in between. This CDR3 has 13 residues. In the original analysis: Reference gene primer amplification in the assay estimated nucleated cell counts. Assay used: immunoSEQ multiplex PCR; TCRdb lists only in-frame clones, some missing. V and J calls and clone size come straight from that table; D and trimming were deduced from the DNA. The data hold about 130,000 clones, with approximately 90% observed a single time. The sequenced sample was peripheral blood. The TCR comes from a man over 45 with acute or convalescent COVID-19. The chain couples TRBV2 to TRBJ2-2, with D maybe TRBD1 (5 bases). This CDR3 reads CASSVRDPGELFF. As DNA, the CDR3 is TGTGCCAGCAGTGTCAGGGATCCCGGGGAGCTGTTTTTT. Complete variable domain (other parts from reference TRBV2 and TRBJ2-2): EPEVTQTPSHQVTQMGQEVILRCVPISNHLYFYWYRQILGQKVEFLVSFYNNEISEKSEIFDDQFSVERPDGSNFTLKIRSTKLEDSAMYFCASSVRDPGELFFGEGSRLTVL.